The 2 T cell receptor beta chains in this list originate from one sample, sequenced in a study of shared clonotypes between healthy human individuals. TCRdb's copy holds only in-frame clones and misses some; the assay was immunoSEQ multiplex PCR. The profile shows 1,500,000 or so clones, roughly 96% of them singletons. Material for sequencing was naive CD4+ T cells sorted from blood. The sample's subset: CD45RA+ positively selected. These receptors were collected from a man aged 25-40 years in good health.

This chain links TRBV9 with TRBJ2-1; D is undetermined. Trimming removed 4 bases from V and 0 bases from J, with 8 bases in between. Germline V gene lookup returns CDR1 SGDLS and CDR2 YYNGEE. The CDR3 covers 14 residues. The CDR3 sequence: CASSRPSSYNEQFF. The CDR3 nucleotides are TGTGCCAGCAGCAGGCCGAGCTCCTACAATGAGCAGTTCTTC.

The V call is TRBV28, the J call TRBJ2-3; 7 positions agree with TRBD2. Per the germline V gene, CDR1 is MDHEN and CDR2 is SYDVKM. Trimming at V came to 6 bases and at J to 4 bases, leaving 4 bases not matched to a gene. The CDR3 is 13 residues long. The CDR3 DNA sequence: TGTGCCAGCAGCTCACGGGGGGCAGATACGCAGTATTTT. It is translated as CASSSRGADTQYF.